The table lists the clone carrying this TCR beta chain with a few counts. This specimen belongs to a study of naive and memory T cell subsets. Overnight CMV lysate stimulation of fresh PBMCs defined donor CMV status by CD4+ IFNgamma. An equimolar mix of two oligonucleotides served as the beta constant-region primer for TRBC1 and TRBC2. Each CDR3 protein gets one entry after TCRdb re-called the UMI-ligation and nested PCR reads with MiXCR. This table has 140,000 to 150,000 distinct CDR3 sequences, 15% to 20% appearing once. CDR1 and CDR2 from the germline V gene are LGHDT and YNNKEL (reference sequence). The germline V and J ends were trimmed by 1 base and 7 bases, with 12 bases remaining between them. There are 14 residues in the CDR3.

The sample comprised naive CD4+ T cells from blood. This receptor was obtained from a human donor in good health. The chain carries TRBV3-1 and TRBJ2-3, with D hard to call. CDR3 in DNA: TGTGCCAGCAGCCAAGCTCGAACTGGGAATACGCAGTATTTT. This sequence encodes CASSQARTGNTQYF.